This T cell receptor (beta chain) was found in a study of blood T cell repertoires in COVID-19 (dated by TCRdb to the early 2020s). With respect to the entire study: The collaborator samples originated in the United States, Italy and Spain and spanned the acute and convalescent phases of COVID-19. The prospective study material was composed of cDNA or gDNA derived from T cells, B-cell-depleted T cells, or PBMCs. Subjects who had been exposed to COVID-19, were actively infected with it, or had recovered from it provided the deeply sampled blood TCRbeta repertoires that made up the dataset. A freely available public database, intended as a resource for researchers studying the immune response to SARS-CoV-2, is where the repertoires were released. The samples were drawn from the first 160 participants of the ongoing ImmuneRACE study and from 1,200 or so subjects provided by 6 global collaborators. The sample metadata nearly always contained a de-identified subject ID, COVID-19 status, age in years and sex. Where HLA class I and class II types were available, the types were taken from metadata supplied by the sample provider, not from assay-based typing.

The CDR3 contains 15 residues, cysteine and phenylalanine counted. Kept here is only the CDR3 DNA, which spans 45 bases and is read in frame from base 1. The V and J ends are trimmed by 5 bases and 0 bases, leaving 11 bases between them. CDR1 and CDR2 are drawn from the germline V gene: MNHEY, SVGAGI. TCRbeta CDR3 regions were amplified from genomic DNA by means of the immunoSEQ Assay, a bias-controlled multiplex PCR. On the authors' methods: Nucleated cell counts per sample were estimated from amplification of reference gene primers within the assay. To quantify the absolute abundance of each unique TCRbeta CDR3 rearrangement, sequence reads were collapsed and filtered. Productive Simpson clonality was computed per sample as the square root of Simpson's diversity index over productive rearrangements. Imported from immuneACCESS, the table was reduced by TCRdb to in-frame sequences with V and J called. These copies leave out some clones; in studies compared against another copy, an unresolved V gene accounts for under half, and the cause of the remainder is not known. The V and J calls and clone size were taken over from that table, and D and trimming were inferred from the DNA. The sample data list some 150,000 clones, and roughly 84% of these were observed just once. The ten largest clones capture roughly 0.62% of the sample.

One collaborating source in Seattle enrolled patients while the patients were actively infected and followed the patients over time throughout the course of disease. Each collaborating institution followed its own protocols to collect whole blood in K2EDTA tubes. For TCRbeta analysis, collaborator samples were shipped as frozen whole blood, as isolated PBMCs, or as DNA extracted from either sample type. As to this clone: The antigen this receptor binds is unknown. No much larger clone exists at a distance of one base, and base qualities are not known.

Results the study describes overall, beyond this receptor: The amount of clinical and demographic metadata varied by source and participant and was provided uncurated.

The TCR was taken from a man in his sixties with COVID-19, enrolled during active disease. The sequencing sample was made of peripheral blood. The chain is encoded by TRBV6-5 joined to TRBJ1-3; TRBD1 is a possible D gene, resting on 6 matching bases. The CDR3 in this case is CASSPDSSSGNTIYF. The DNA sequence is as follows: TGTGCCAGCAGTCCGGACAGCAGCTCTGGAAACACCATATATTTT.